This T cell receptor (beta chain) was retrieved from a study of response to subunit inactivated influenza vaccine. This clonotype was seen only once. From the RT-PCR reads, TCRdb called clonotypes with MiXCR, one entry per CDR3 protein. The data show roughly 190,000 distinct CDR3 sequences, approximately 15% seen once. CDR1 is SGHVS and CDR2 is FNYEAQ in the germline V gene. The CDR3 has 16 amino acids. Trimming took 4 bases from V and 3 from J, leaving 17 bases between them. The receptor's source is a middle-aged man who received an inactivated influenza vaccine. Sequencing was performed on CD8+ T cells sorted from PBMCs, taken approximately 5 days after vaccination. The chain recombines TRBV7-6 with TRBJ2-3; D may match TRBD1 or TRBD2 (6 bases each). Here the CDR3 DNA reads TGTGCCAGCAGCTCGGACCCGGGGGCGGGTACAGATACGCAGTATTTT. It codes for CASSSDPGAGTDTQYF. Combining the CDR3 with reference TRBV7-6 and TRBJ2-3 gives the whole variable domain GAGVSQSPRYKVTKRGQDVALRCDPISGHVSLYWYRQALGQGPEFLTYFNYEAQQDKSGLPNDRFSAERPEGSISTLTIQRTEQRDSAMYRCASSSDPGAGTDTQYFGPGTRLTVL.